Listed here is a single TCR beta chain. This record belongs to a study of CD8 T cells in Susac syndrome. Overall study context: When blood was collected, patients with Susac syndrome were therapy-naive, were taking corticosteroids, or were receiving intravenous immunoglobulin alone.

CDR3 length: 15 residues. V was clipped by 6 bases and J by 0 bases, with 12 bases between them. In germline, CDR1 is MGHDK, CDR2 SYGVNS. Random hexamers were used to reverse transcribe an amount of roughly 0.5 to 1 ug RNA. TCRdb reprocessed the immunoSEQ multiplex PCR reads via MiXCR and lists one record per CDR3 protein. The repertoire consists of roughly 250,000 distinct CDR3 sequences, with 90% to 97% occurring once and the leading ten covering 0.1%. The sequenced sample consisted of CD4+ T cells from PBMCs. The TCR was taken from a human donor with Susac syndrome. The chain links TRBV25-1 to TRBJ1-3; D gene uncertain. The CDR3 protein is CASRPGPSSGNTIYF. The CDR3 nucleotides read TGTGCCAGCAGACCGGGCCCGAGCTCTGGAAACACCATATATTTT.